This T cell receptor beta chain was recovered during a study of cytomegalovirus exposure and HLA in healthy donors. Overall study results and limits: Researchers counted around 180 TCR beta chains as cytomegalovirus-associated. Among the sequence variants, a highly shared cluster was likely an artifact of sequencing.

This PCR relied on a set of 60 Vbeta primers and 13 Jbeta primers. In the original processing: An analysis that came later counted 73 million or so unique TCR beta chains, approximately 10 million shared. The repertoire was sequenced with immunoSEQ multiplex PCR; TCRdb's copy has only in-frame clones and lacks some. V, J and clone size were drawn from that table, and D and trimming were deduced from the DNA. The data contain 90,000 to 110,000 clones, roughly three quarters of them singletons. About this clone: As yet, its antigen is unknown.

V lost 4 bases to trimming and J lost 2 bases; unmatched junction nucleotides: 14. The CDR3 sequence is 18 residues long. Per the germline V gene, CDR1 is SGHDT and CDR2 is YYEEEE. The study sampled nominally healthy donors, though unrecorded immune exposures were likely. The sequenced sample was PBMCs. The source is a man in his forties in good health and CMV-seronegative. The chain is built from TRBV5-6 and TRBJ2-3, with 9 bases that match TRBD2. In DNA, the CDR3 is TGTGCCAGCAGCCCTCGGGGGCTAGCGGGGAGATACACAGATACGCAGTATTTT. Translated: CASSPRGLAGRYTDTQYF.